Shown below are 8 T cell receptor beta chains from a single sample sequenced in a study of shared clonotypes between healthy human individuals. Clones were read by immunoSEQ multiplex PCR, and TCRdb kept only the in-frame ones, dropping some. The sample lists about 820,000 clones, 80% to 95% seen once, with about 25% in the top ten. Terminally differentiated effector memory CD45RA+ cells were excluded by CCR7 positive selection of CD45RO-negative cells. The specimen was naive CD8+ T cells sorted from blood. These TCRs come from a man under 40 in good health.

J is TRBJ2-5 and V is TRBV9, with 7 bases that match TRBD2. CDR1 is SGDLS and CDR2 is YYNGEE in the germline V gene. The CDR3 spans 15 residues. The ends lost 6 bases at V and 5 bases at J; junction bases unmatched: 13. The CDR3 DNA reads TGTGCCAGCACTAGCGGCCCTCATTGGGCGGAGACCCAGTACTTC. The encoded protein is CASTSGPHWAETQYF. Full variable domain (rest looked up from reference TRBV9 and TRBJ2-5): DSGVTQTPKHLITATGQRVTLRCSPRSGDLSVYWYQQSLDQGLQFLIQYYNGEERAKGNILERFSAQQFPDLHSELNLSSLELGDSALYFCASTSGPHWAETQYFGPGTRLLVL.

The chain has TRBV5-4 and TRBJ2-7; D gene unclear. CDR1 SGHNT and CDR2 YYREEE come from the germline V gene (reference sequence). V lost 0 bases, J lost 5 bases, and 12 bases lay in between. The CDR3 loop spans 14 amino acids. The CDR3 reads CASSLGAVWDEQYF. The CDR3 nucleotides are TGTGCCAGCAGCTTGGGAGCAGTTTGGGACGAGCAGTACTTC.

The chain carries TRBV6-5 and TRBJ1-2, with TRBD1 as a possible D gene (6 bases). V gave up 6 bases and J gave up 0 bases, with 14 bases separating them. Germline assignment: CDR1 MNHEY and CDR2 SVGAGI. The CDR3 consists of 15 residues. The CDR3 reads CASRLEGGANYGYTF. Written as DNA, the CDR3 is TGTGCCAGCAGACTCGAGGGGGGAGCTAACTATGGCTACACCTTC.

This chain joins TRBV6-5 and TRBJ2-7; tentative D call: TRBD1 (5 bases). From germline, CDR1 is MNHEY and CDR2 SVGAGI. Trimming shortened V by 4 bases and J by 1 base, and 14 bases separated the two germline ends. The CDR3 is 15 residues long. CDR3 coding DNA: TGTGCCAGCAGTTCCCCGTTTGGGGCTTCCTACGAGCAGTACTTC. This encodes CASSSPFGASYEQYF.

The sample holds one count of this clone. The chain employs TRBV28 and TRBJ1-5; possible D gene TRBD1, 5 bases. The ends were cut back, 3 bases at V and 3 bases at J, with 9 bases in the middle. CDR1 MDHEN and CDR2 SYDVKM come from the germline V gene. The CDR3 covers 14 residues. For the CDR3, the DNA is TGTGCCAGCAGTTTGGGGGGTGACAATCAGCCCCAGCATTTT. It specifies CASSLGGDNQPQHF.

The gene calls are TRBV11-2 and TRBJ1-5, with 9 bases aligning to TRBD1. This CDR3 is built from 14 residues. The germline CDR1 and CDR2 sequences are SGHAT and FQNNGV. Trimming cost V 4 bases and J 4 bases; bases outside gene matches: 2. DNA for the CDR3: TGTGCCAGCAGCTCGGGACAGGGAAATCAGCCCCAGCATTTT. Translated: CASSSGQGNQPQHF.

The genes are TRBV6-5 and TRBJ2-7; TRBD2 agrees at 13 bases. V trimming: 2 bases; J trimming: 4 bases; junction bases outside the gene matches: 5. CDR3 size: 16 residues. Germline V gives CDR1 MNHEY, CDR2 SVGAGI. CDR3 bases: TGTGCCAGCAGTTACCGGGGGGGACTAGCGGGATACGAGCAGTACTTC. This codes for CASSYRGGLAGYEQYF.

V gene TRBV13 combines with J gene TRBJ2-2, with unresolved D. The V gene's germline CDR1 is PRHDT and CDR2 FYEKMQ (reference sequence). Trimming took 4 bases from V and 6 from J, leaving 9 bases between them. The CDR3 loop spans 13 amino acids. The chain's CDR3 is CASSSSRPGELFF. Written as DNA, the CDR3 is TGTGCCAGCAGCTCCTCGCGACCCGGGGAGCTGTTTTTT.